This TCR beta chain comes out of a study of cytomegalovirus exposure and HLA in healthy donors. With 60 Vbeta and 13 Jbeta primers, the PCR was carried out. The data were produced by immunoSEQ multiplex PCR, yet TCRdb's version contains in-frame clones alone and is incomplete. In the table there are about 170,000 clones, more than 80% of which are singletons. This clone has a handful of counts. This CDR3 spans 19 amino acids. The sequence came from a woman between 18 and 30 years old in good health and CMV-seronegative. This chain uses TRBV23-1 with TRBJ2-5; 15 bases line up with TRBD2. Judging by the DNA end, TRBJ2-7 fits better; the J call may be wrong. TRBV23-1 is assigned to the ORF class and has an uncertain function. Sequenced sample: PBMCs. The CDR3 DNA reads as TGCGCCAGCAGTCCATTCCGGACTAGCGGGAGGGCCGTTTCCTACGAGCAGTACTTC. Its protein product is CASSPFRTSGRAVSYEQYF.